This TCR beta chain was retrieved from a study of cytomegalovirus exposure and HLA in healthy donors. The study, taken as a whole, reports: By HLA locus, TCR association rates varied in a later analysis, with DRB1 showing the most and HLA-C the fewest. A missense DCLRE1C variant was associated with V- and J-gene trimming of TCR beta chains in a later analysis, and an independent cohort replicated the association. Cytomegalovirus association was assigned to under 200 TCR beta chains.

Turning to this clone: What it binds is unknown.

The CDR3 runs 15 residues. V trimming: 1 base; J trimming: 5 bases; junction bases outside the gene matches: 7. In germline, CDR1 is SGHRS, CDR2 YFSETQ. PCR primers comprised 60 Vbeta and 13 Jbeta primers. Measured with immunoSEQ multiplex PCR; TCRdb has only the in-frame clones, and not every one. The sample holds around 140,000 clones. Donors showed nominal health when sampled, although they likely had unrecorded immune exposures. Sequenced material: PBMCs. This chain uses TRBV5-1 with TRBJ2-5; 8 nucleotides match TRBD2. The TCR sequence derives from a woman aged 35 to 49 in good health and CMV-seropositive. The CDR3 loop is CASSLSSGSGETQYF. As DNA, the CDR3 is TGCGCCAGCAGCTTGTCCAGCGGGAGTGGGGAGACCCAGTACTTC.